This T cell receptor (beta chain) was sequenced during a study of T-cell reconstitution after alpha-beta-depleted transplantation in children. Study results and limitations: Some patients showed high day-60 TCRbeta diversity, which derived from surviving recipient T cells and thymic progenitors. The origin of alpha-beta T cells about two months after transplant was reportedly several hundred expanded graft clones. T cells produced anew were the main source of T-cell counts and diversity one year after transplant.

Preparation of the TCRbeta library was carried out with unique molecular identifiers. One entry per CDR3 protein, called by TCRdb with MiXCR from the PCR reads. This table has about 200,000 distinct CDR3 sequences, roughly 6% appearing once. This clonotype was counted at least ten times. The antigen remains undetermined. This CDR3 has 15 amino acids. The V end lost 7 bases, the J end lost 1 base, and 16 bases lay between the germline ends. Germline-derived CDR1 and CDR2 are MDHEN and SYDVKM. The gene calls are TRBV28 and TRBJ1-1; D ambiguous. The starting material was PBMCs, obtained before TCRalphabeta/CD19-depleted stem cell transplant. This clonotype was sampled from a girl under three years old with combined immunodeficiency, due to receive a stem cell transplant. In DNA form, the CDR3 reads TGTGCCAGCATAAGGGTTTCGGCCCCGAACACTGAAGCTTTCTTT. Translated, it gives CASIRVSAPNTEAFF.